The entry that follows covers one T cell receptor (beta chain) sequence. The germline gives CDR1 MNHEY, CDR2 SVGAGI. V was clipped by 6 bases and J by 3 bases; unmatched bases: 5. The CDR3 length is 15 residues. This record comes from a study of cytomegalovirus exposure and HLA in healthy donors. Use of 60 Vbeta and 13 Jbeta primers characterized the PCR. Here immunoSEQ multiplex PCR was the method, and the copy in TCRdb shows in-frame clones only, minus some. This table holds around 26,000 clones. Sequencing was carried out using PBMCs. This receptor was obtained from a male donor in good health and CMV-seropositive. The gene calls are TRBV6-5 and TRBJ1-2, with 12 positions matching TRBD1. The CDR3: CASRPGQGADYGYTF. The CDR3 DNA follows: TGTGCCAGCAGGCCGGGACAGGGGGCGGACTATGGCTACACCTTC.